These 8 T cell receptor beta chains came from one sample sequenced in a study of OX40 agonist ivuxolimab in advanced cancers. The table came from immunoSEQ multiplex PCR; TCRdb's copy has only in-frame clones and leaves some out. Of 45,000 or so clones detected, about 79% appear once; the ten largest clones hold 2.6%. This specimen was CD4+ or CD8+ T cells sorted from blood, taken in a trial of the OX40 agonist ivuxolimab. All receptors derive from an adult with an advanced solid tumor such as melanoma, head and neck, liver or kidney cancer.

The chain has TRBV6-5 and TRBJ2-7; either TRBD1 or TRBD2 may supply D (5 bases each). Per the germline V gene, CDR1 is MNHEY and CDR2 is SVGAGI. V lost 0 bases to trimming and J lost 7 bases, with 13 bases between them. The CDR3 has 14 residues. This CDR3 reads CASSYSTVTGEQYF. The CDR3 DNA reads TGTGCCAGCAGTTACTCGACAGTTACGGGGGAGCAGTACTTC.

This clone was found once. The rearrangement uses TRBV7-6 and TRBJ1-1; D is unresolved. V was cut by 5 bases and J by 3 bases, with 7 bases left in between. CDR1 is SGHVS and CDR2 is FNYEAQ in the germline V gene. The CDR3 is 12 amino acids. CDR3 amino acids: CASSLLDTEAFF. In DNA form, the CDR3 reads TGTGCCAGCAGCCTCCTTGACACTGAAGCTTTCTTT. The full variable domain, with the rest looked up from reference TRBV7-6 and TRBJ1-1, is GAGVSQSPRYKVTKRGQDVALRCDPISGHVSLYWYRQALGQGPEFLTYFNYEAQQDKSGLPNDRFSAERPEGSISTLTIQRTEQRDSAMYRCASSLLDTEAFFGQGTRLTVV.

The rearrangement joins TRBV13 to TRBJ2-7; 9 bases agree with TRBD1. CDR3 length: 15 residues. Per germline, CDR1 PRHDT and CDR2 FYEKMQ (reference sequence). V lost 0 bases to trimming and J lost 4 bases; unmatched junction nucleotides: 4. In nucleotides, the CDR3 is TGTGCCAGCAGCTTAGGAGGGACAGGGTCGTACGAGCAGTACTTC. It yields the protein CASSLGGTGSYEQYF.

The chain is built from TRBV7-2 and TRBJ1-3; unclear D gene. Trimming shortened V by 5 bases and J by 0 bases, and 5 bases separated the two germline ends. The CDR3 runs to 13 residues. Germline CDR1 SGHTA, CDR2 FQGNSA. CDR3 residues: CASSVGSGNTIYF. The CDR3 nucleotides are TGTGCCAGCAGCGTCGGCTCTGGAAACACCATATATTTT.

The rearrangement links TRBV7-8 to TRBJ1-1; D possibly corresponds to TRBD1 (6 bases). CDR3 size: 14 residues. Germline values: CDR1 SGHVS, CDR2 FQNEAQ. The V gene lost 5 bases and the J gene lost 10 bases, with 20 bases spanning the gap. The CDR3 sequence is CASSVGAGAVAAFF. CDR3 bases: TGTGCCAGCAGCGTAGGGGCAGGGGCTGTCGCAGCTTTCTTT. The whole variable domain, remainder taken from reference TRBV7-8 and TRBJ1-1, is GAGVSQSPRYKVAKRGQDVALRCDPISGHVSLFWYQQALGQGPEFLTYFQNEAQLDKSGLPSDRFFAERPEGSVSTLKIQRTQQEDSAVYLCASSVGAGAVAAFFGQGTRLTVV.

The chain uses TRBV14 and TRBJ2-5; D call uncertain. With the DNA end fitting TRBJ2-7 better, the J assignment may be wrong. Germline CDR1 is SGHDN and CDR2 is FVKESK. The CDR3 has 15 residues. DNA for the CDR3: TGTGCCAGCAGCCGAGAATACGGCAGGAACGACGAGCAGTACTTC. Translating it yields CASSREYGRNDEQYF.

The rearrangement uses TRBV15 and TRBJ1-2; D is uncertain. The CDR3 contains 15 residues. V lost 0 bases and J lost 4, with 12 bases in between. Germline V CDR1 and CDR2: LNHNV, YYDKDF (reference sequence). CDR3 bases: TGTGCCACCAGCAGAGAACGAGTGGGCCCCTATGGCTACACCTTC. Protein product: CATSRERVGPYGYTF.

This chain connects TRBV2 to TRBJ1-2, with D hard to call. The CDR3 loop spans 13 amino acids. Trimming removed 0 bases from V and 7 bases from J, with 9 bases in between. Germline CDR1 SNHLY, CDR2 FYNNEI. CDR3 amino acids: CASSEARSGGYTF. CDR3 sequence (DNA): TGTGCCAGCAGTGAAGCGCGTTCAGGTGGCTACACCTTC.